The next 27 T cell receptor beta chains were all read from a single sample in a study of blood T cell repertoires in COVID-19. Data came from immunoSEQ multiplex PCR; TCRdb stores just in-frame clones and leaves some out. The table lists 200,000 to 250,000 clones, 88% of them singletons. Material for sequencing was PBMCs or T cells enriched from blood (not recorded which). The receptors were gathered from a woman aged 25-40 years who had recovered from COVID-19.

The chain links TRBV10-3 to TRBJ2-1; TRBD2 matches at 8 bases. Unmatched junction bases numbered 12, after V lost 10 bases and J lost 4 bases. The length of the CDR3 is 15 residues. Germline V CDR1 and CDR2: ENHRY, SYGVKD. As DNA, the CDR3 is TGTGCCACGGGAGATACTAGCGGATTATACAATGAGCAGTTCTTC. Translation: CATGDTSGLYNEQFF.

The chain combines TRBV4-2 with TRBJ1-1, with D uncertain. The CDR3 has 13 amino acids. Germline CDR1 LGHNA, CDR2 YNFKEQ. V was trimmed by 4 bases and J by 5 bases, leaving 11 bases between them. DNA for the CDR3: TGTGCCAGCAGCCCCAAGGAGGGAACTGAAGCTTTCTTT. This gives the protein CASSPKEGTEAFF.

This chain joins TRBV4-1 and TRBJ2-7; TRBD1 aligns across 11 bases. V lost 3 bases and J lost 7; bases outside the gene matches: 5. CDR1 and CDR2 from the germline V gene are MGHRA and YSYEKL. CDR3 size: 14 residues. The chain's CDR3 is CASSQGQGVGEQYF. DNA of the CDR3: TGCGCCAGCAGCCAGGGACAGGGGGTGGGTGAGCAGTACTTC.

The chain uses TRBV5-1 and TRBJ2-5, with 7 bases identical to TRBD1. With 2 bases clipped from V and 5 bases from J, the junction kept 6 bases outside the gene matches. The CDR3 loop spans 14 amino acids. CDR1 and CDR2 from the germline V gene are SGHRS and YFSETQ. This CDR3 reads CASSFSTGAETQYF. The CDR3 coding sequence is TGCGCCAGCAGCTTTTCCACAGGGGCGGAGACCCAGTACTTC.

The rearrangement uses TRBV19 and TRBJ1-4; no reliable D call. Per the germline V gene, CDR1 is LNHDA and CDR2 is SQIVND (reference sequence). Trimming left V 4 bases short and J 8 bases short, with 17 bases between. The CDR3 sequence is 15 residues long. CDR3 nucleotides: TGTGCCAGTAGTAAAATTAACGGGTTAAACGAAAAACTGTTTTTT. It specifies CASSKINGLNEKLFF.

The chain is built from TRBV5-1 and TRBJ1-2, with D maybe TRBD1 (5 bases). V was clipped by 1 base and J by 6 bases, with 7 bases between them. Germline CDR1 reads SGHRS; CDR2 reads YFSETQ. The CDR3 is 12 amino acids. This chain's CDR3 is CASSLTGHGYTF. CDR3 DNA: TGCGCCAGCAGCTTGACAGGCCATGGCTACACCTTC.

The V gene is TRBV28, the J gene TRBJ1-4; the match to TRBD1 covers 8 bases. The CDR3 is made up of 15 amino acids. V lost 6 bases to trimming and J lost 4 bases; unmatched junction nucleotides: 7. CDR1 is MDHEN, CDR2 SYDVKM, per germline. CDR3 residues: CASRSAGQDNEKLFF. CDR3 sequence (DNA): TGTGCCAGCAGGTCAGCGGGACAGGATAATGAAAAACTGTTTTTT.

The chain is built from TRBV4-3 and TRBJ1-5, with D uncertain. The CDR3 is 15 residues long. V was pared by 1 base and J by 4 bases, with 11 bases between. CDR1 and CDR2 from the germline V gene are LGHNA and YSLEER. In DNA form, the CDR3 reads TGCGCCAGCAGCCAAGTTTGGGCGGGAAATCAGCCCCAGCATTTT. It yields the protein CASSQVWAGNQPQHF.

In this sample, this clone turned up once. The chain recombines TRBV24-1 with TRBJ2-7; weak D call: TRBD1 (6 bases). V lost 2 bases to trimming and J lost 1 base, with 17 bases between them. The CDR3 consists of 17 residues. CDR1 is KGHDR, CDR2 SFDVKD, per germline. CDR3 region: CATSDYGQGIRSYEQYF. CDR3 DNA sequence: TGTGCCACCAGTGATTATGGGCAGGGGATTCGATCCTACGAGCAGTACTTC.

This rearrangement joins TRBV5-4 to TRBJ1-6; 11 positions agree with TRBD1. The V segment lost 4 bases and the J segment 10 bases; nucleotides outside the gene matches: 16. Germline CDR1 is SGHNT and CDR2 is YYREEE (reference sequence). There are 18 residues in the CDR3. CDR3 in amino acids: CASSQLGTGGRRGSPLHF. In DNA, the CDR3 is TGTGCCAGCAGCCAGTTGGGGACAGGGGGTCGTAGGGGCTCACCCCTCCACTTT. Full variable domain (remainder filled in from reference TRBV5-4 and TRBJ1-6): ETGVTQSPTHLIKTRGQQVTLRCSSQSGHNTVSWYQQALGQGPQFIFQYYREEENGRGNFPPRFSGLQFPNYSSELNVNALELDDSALYLCASSQLGTGGRRGSPLHFGNGTRLTVT.

This clone has only one observation. The chain uses TRBV27 and TRBJ1-4, with D perhaps TRBD1 (6 bases). Trimming cost V 8 bases and J 3 bases, with 16 bases left between them. The germline gives CDR1 MNHEY, CDR2 SMNVEV (reference sequence). This CDR3 has 15 amino acids. In DNA form, the CDR3 reads TGTGCCAGCCGGCGGGGGGCGATGGCTAATGAAAAACTGTTTTTT. This gives the protein CASRRGAMANEKLFF.

The genes are TRBV5-1 and TRBJ2-5; D may be TRBD1 (5 bases). This CDR3 is built from 15 residues. Germline CDR1 and CDR2: SGHRS and YFSETQ. The V end lost 0 bases, the J end lost 2 bases, and 11 bases lay between the germline ends. This CDR3 reads CASSLALTDQETQYF. The DNA for the CDR3 is TGCGCCAGCAGCTTGGCTCTGACAGATCAAGAGACCCAGTACTTC.

This clone was picked up a small number of times. The rearrangement uses TRBV7-9 and TRBJ1-1, with D unclear. This CDR3 has 12 amino acids. V was trimmed by 8 bases and J by 0 bases, leaving 7 bases between them. Germline loops: CDR1 SEHNR, CDR2 FQNEAQ (reference sequence). The CDR3 DNA follows: TGTGCCAGCTCGGGTCTGAACACTGAAGCTTTCTTT. It specifies CASSGLNTEAFF.

The rearrangement uses TRBV3-1 (or the pseudogene TRBV3-2) and TRBJ2-1; 7 bases are a match to TRBD2. This CDR3 spans 16 amino acids. Looked up from germline, CDR1 is LGHDT and CDR2 is YNNKEL (reference sequence). J was trimmed by 0 bases and V by 1 base; bases with no gene match: 3. Here the CDR3 reads CASSQVAGSSYNEQFF. CDR3 DNA sequence: TGTGCCAGCAGCCAAGTAGCGGGTAGCTCCTACAATGAGCAGTTCTTC.

The J gene is TRBJ2-3, the V gene TRBV19; D gene ambiguous. The CDR3 loop spans 12 amino acids. With 5 bases removed from V and 6 bases from J, the gap between germline ends came to 9 bases. CDR1 LNHDA and CDR2 SQIVND come from the germline V gene (reference sequence). CDR3 DNA: TGTGCCAGTAGTGTTACCCGGGATACGCAGTATTTT. Protein: CASSVTRDTQYF.

The genes are TRBV6-6 and TRBJ1-1; 8 nucleotides agree with TRBD1. This CDR3 region has 14 residues. Germline CDR1 reads MNHNY; CDR2 reads SVGAGI (reference sequence). With 5 bases clipped from V and 3 bases from J, the junction kept 5 bases outside the gene matches. The CDR3 sequence is CASSHRGIDTEAFF. The CDR3 DNA reads as TGTGCCAGCAGTCACAGGGGGATCGACACTGAAGCTTTCTTT.

The CDR3 loop is CAISVSGGYEQYF. CDR3 sequence (DNA): TGTGCCATCAGTGTTAGCGGGGGCTACGAGCAGTACTTC. V is TRBV10-3 and J is TRBJ2-7; TRBD2 matches 9 bases. The V segment lost 4 bases and the J segment 3 bases; nucleotides outside the gene matches: 1. Germline V gene sequence: CDR1 ENHRY, CDR2 SYGVKD. The CDR3 is 13 residues long.

This chain links TRBV7-2 with TRBJ2-2, with TRBD2 identical over 12 bases. Per the germline V gene, CDR1 is SGHTA and CDR2 is FQGNSA. V dropped 0 bases and J dropped 6; count of bases not matched to a gene: 8. CDR3 size: 18 residues. This CDR3 is CASSLAPSGGARSGELFF. CDR3 DNA sequence: TGTGCCAGCAGCTTAGCGCCTAGCGGGGGGGCTCGGTCCGGGGAGCTGTTTTTT.

Concerning this clone: Other DNA sequences in this sample translate to the same CDR3. The chain joins TRBV18 to TRBJ2-7, with 12 bases lining up with TRBD1. The CDR3 contains 15 residues. V was clipped by 3 bases and J by 3 bases; unmatched bases: 3. Germline values: CDR1 KGHSH, CDR2 LQKENI. In nucleotides, the CDR3 is TGTGCCAGCTCACCGGGACAGGGGGCAGGCTACGAGCAGTACTTC. It codes for CASSPGQGAGYEQYF. Complete variable domain (other parts from reference TRBV18 and TRBJ2-7): NAGVMQNPRHLVRRRGQEARLRCSPMKGHSHVYWYRQLPEEGLKFMVYLQKENIIDESGMPKERFSAEFPKEGPSILRIQQVVRGDSAAYFCASSPGQGAGYEQYFGPGTRLTVT.

The J gene is TRBJ2-5, the V gene TRBV9, with 13 bases matching TRBD2. The germline CDR1 and CDR2 sequences are SGDLS and YYNGEE. The V segment lost 0 bases and the J segment 2 bases; nucleotides outside the gene matches: 1. The length of the CDR3 is 16 residues. This CDR3 reads CASSVELAGGQETQYF. In DNA form, the CDR3 reads TGTGCCAGCAGCGTAGAACTAGCGGGGGGGCAAGAGACCCAGTACTTC.

The chain recombines TRBV5-6 with TRBJ2-2, with D possibly being TRBD1 (6 bases). The CDR3 extends over 15 amino acids. CDR1 is SGHDT, CDR2 YYEEEE, per germline. The V gene lost 2 bases and the J gene lost 1 base, with 9 bases spanning the gap. The CDR3, as DNA: TGTGCCAGCAGCTTCCTACAGGGGAACACCGGGGAGCTGTTTTTT. Its protein is CASSFLQGNTGELFF.

V is TRBV10-3 and J is TRBJ2-7, with D unclear. The CDR3 length is 13 residues. The germline V and J ends were trimmed by 0 bases and 6 bases, with 9 bases remaining between them. Germline V gene data show CDR1 as ENHRY and CDR2 as SYGVKD. The CDR3 loop reads CAISESRVSEQYF. CDR3 nucleotides: TGTGCCATCAGTGAGTCTCGGGTCAGCGAGCAGTACTTC.

CDR3 DNA: TGTGCCAGCAGCTTAGAGGGCTGGAGCCCCCAAGAGACCCAGTACTTC. Its translation: CASSLEGWSPQETQYF. The chain uses TRBV7-3 and TRBJ2-5; TRBD2 is a possible D gene (5 bases). Germline V gene data show CDR1 as SGHTA and CDR2 as FQGTGA. The CDR3 length is 16 residues. Trimming pared 2 bases from V and 1 base from J, leaving 14 bases between.

The chain recombines TRBV9 with TRBJ1-2; D remains ambiguous. The length of the CDR3 is 15 residues. V gave up 4 bases and J gave up 1 base, with 14 bases separating them. The germline V gene encodes CDR1 SGDLS and CDR2 YYNGEE. CDR3 in DNA: TGTGCCAGCAGCTCCCCCCGGGAAGGTAACTATGGCTACACCTTC. This translates into CASSSPREGNYGYTF.

This chain links TRBV6-5 with TRBJ2-1; 7 nucleotides align to TRBD2. Germline V gene sequence: CDR1 MNHEY, CDR2 SVGAGI. The CDR3 contains 14 residues. V trimming: 0 bases; J trimming: 8 bases; junction bases outside the gene matches: 4. CDR3 nucleotide sequence: TGTGCCAGCAGTTACTCCCCGACTAGCTATGAGCAGTTCTTC. Translated, it gives CASSYSPTSYEQFF.

The chain couples TRBV5-1 to TRBJ2-5; 15 bases fit TRBD2. The CDR3 is made up of 17 amino acids. Germline trimming cut 4 bases from V and 0 bases from J; bases unmatched to any gene: 4. Germline assignment: CDR1 SGHRS and CDR2 YFSETQ. CDR3 in DNA: TGCGCCAGCAGCACCGGGACTAGCGGGGGGTACCAAGAGACCCAGTACTTC. Translation gives CASSTGTSGGYQETQYF. The full variable domain, with the rest looked up from reference TRBV5-1 and TRBJ2-5, is KAGVTQTPRYLIKTRGQQVTLSCSPISGHRSVSWYQQTPGQGLQFLFEYFSETQRNKGNFPGRFSGRQFSNSRSEMNVSTLELGDSALYLCASSTGTSGGYQETQYFGPGTRLLVL.

This chain links TRBV29-1 with TRBJ1-2; TRBD1 aligns across 7 bases. V shed 6 bases, J shed 4 bases, and the junction held 8 bases outside the gene matches. CDR3 length: 13 amino acids. Germline CDR1 is SQVTM and CDR2 is ANQGSEA. CDR3 amino acids: CSVVTGQAYGYTF. In DNA form, the CDR3 reads TGCAGCGTAGTTACAGGACAGGCCTATGGCTACACCTTC. Variable domain in full (rest from reference TRBV29-1 and TRBJ1-2): SAVISQKPSRDICQRGTSLTIQCQVDSQVTMMFWYRQQPGQSLTLIATANQGSEATYESGFVIDKFPISRPNLTFSTLTVSNMSPEDSSIYLCSVVTGQAYGYTFGSGTRLTVV.